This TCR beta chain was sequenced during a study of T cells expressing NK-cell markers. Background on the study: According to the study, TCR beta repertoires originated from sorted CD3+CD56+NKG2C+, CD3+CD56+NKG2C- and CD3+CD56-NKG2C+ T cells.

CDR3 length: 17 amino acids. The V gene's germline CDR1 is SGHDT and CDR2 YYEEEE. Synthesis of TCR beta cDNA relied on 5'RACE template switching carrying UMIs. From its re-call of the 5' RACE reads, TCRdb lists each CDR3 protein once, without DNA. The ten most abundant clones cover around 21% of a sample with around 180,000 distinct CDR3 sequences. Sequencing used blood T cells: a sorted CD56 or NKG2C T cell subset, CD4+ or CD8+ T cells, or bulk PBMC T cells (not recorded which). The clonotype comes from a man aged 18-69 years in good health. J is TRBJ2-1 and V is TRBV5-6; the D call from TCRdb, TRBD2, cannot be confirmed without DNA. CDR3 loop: CASSLGALAGVYNEQFF.